These 28 T cell receptor beta chains were all obtained from the same sample, sequenced in a study of cytomegalovirus exposure and HLA in healthy donors. The method was immunoSEQ multiplex PCR; TCRdb's version includes in-frame clones alone and lacks a portion of them. Among 35,000 to 50,000 clones listed, roughly 93% were seen once. The material sequenced was PBMCs. The source is a woman younger than 35 in good health and CMV-seronegative.

This chain uses TRBV5-6 with TRBJ2-5; maybe TRBD1 (5 bases). CDR1 and CDR2 from the germline V gene are SGHDT and YYEEEE. The ends were cut back, 0 bases at V and 4 bases at J, with 13 bases in the middle. The CDR3 has 15 amino acids. CDR3 amino acids: CASSLGWGTPETQYF. The CDR3 region has the DNA TGTGCCAGCAGCTTGGGTTGGGGCACGCCAGAGACCCAGTACTTC. The whole variable domain, remainder taken from reference TRBV5-6 and TRBJ2-5, is DAGVTQSPTHLIKTRGQQVTLRCSPKSGHDTVSWYQQALGQGPQFIFQYYEEEERQRGNFPDRFSGHQFPNYSSELNVNALLLGDSALYLCASSLGWGTPETQYFGPGTRLLVL.

The rearrangement links TRBV29-1 to TRBJ1-1, with no clear D. Trimming stripped 0 bases from V and 7 bases from J, with 12 bases between. CDR1 and CDR2 from the germline V gene are SQVTM and ANQGSEA. This CDR3 has 13 amino acids. The CDR3 protein is CSVEDPRRGEAFF. CDR3 DNA: TGCAGCGTTGAAGATCCGAGGCGAGGTGAAGCTTTCTTT.

This chain links TRBV9 with TRBJ2-3; TRBD2 aligns across 7 bases. This CDR3 is 14 amino acids long. Trimming removed 0 bases from V and 6 bases from J; junction bases left unmatched: 4. CDR1 and CDR2 from the germline V gene are SGDLS and YYNGEE. The CDR3 DNA follows: TGTGCCAGCAGCGTAGCAAGCGGGGTGGATACGCAGTATTTT. Translating gives CASSVASGVDTQYF.

The gene calls are TRBV6-4 and TRBJ2-3, with a tentative D call TRBD1 (6 bases). Trimming took 6 bases from V and 0 from J, leaving 10 bases between them. This CDR3 contains 14 residues. The germline V gene encodes CDR1 MRHNA and CDR2 SNTAGT. The CDR3 spells CASRRTVSTDTQYF. DNA for the CDR3: TGTGCCAGCAGGCGGACAGTGAGCACAGATACGCAGTATTTT.

The chain recombines TRBV19 with TRBJ2-1; 9 bases map to TRBD2. The ends lost 2 bases at V and 5 bases at J; junction bases unmatched: 4. CDR1 and CDR2 (germline): LNHDA, SQIVND (reference sequence). The CDR3 runs 15 residues. The CDR3 nucleotides are TGTGCCAGTAGTATAAGCGGGAGGACCGACAATGAGCAGTTCTTC. The encoded protein is CASSISGRTDNEQFF.

The J gene is TRBJ2-3, the V gene TRBV6-5, with 8 positions matching TRBD1. The CDR3 sequence is 15 residues long. Germline CDR1 reads MNHEY; CDR2 reads SVGAGI. J lost 1 base, V lost 5 bases, and 5 bases had no gene match. The CDR3 nucleotides read TGTGCCAGCAGTCCAGGGGGCTACGGCACAGATACGCAGTATTTT. The encoded protein is CASSPGGYGTDTQYF.

The genes are TRBV28 and TRBJ1-4; 12 nucleotides line up with TRBD1. The CDR3 has 18 amino acids. Germline lookup yields CDR1 MDHEN and CDR2 SYDVKM. Trimming removed 7 bases from V and 10 bases from J; junction bases left unmatched: 19. The CDR3 region is CASTGQGATGGLGGKLFF. The DNA of the CDR3 is TGTGCCAGCACGGGACAGGGGGCAACAGGGGGACTCGGGGGAAAACTGTTTTTT.

This clone was counted only a few times. The genes are TRBV7-8 and TRBJ2-1, with 8 bases that match TRBD2. Germline values: CDR1 SGHVS, CDR2 FQNEAQ. With V trimmed by 5 bases and J by 4 bases, 4 bases remained unmatched. The CDR3 covers 14 residues. CDR3 region: CASSRGLAYNEQFF. As DNA, the CDR3 is TGTGCCAGCAGCCGTGGACTAGCTTACAATGAGCAGTTCTTC. The variable domain in full, completed from reference TRBV7-8 and TRBJ2-1, reads GAGVSQSPRYKVAKRGQDVALRCDPISGHVSLFWYQQALGQGPEFLTYFQNEAQLDKSGLPSDRFFAERPEGSVSTLKIQRTQQEDSAVYLCASSRGLAYNEQFFGPGTRLTVL.

As regards this clone: At one of its ends the junction is not consistent with the germline gene, which may arise from a read error. The chain combines TRBV2 with TRBJ1-5; 7 positions match TRBD1. The CDR3 has 15 residues. CDR1 is SNHLY and CDR2 is FYNNEI in the germline V gene. The CDR3 DNA reads TGTGCCAGCAGTGGCAGACAGGGTGATTCTCAGGCCCAGCATTTT. Translated, it gives CASSGRQGDSQAQHF.

This sequence joins TRBV5-1 and TRBJ2-7, with D possibly TRBD1 on 5 matching bases. Trimming left V 4 bases short and J 0 bases short, with 14 bases between. CDR1 and CDR2 (germline): SGHRS, YFSETQ. CDR3 length equals 15 residues. The DNA for the CDR3 is TGCGCCAGCAGCACGAAGGACACCTCCTCCTACGAGCAGTACTTC. It encodes CASSTKDTSSYEQYF.

CDR3 coding DNA: TGTGCCAGCAGCTTAAACCCGCCAGGGGGAGTGAACACTGAAGCTTTCTTT. Translating it yields CASSLNPPGGVNTEAFF. The genes are TRBV7-6 and TRBJ1-1, with 7 bases that match TRBD1. CDR1 SGHVS and CDR2 FNYEAQ come from the germline V gene. The CDR3 runs to 17 residues. After removal of 2 bases from V and 0 bases from J, the junction contained 9 bases not matched to a gene.

This chain connects TRBV7-8 to TRBJ2-5, with D perhaps matching TRBD2 (6 bases). V lost 5 bases and J 4 bases, leaving 14 bases between the germline ends. This CDR3 has 14 residues. In germline, CDR1 is SGHVS, CDR2 FQNEAQ. CDR3: CASSPRSAGETQYF. In DNA, the CDR3 is TGTGCCAGCAGCCCGCGGTCAGCGGGAGAGACCCAGTACTTC.

The chain combines TRBV7-3 with TRBJ2-7; TRBD1 is a possible D gene (6 bases). This CDR3 has 13 residues. Germline values: CDR1 SGHTA, CDR2 FQGTGA. The V end was cut by 3 bases, the J end by 3 bases, with 9 bases between. CDR3 residues: CASSFQQGYEQYF. The CDR3 nucleotides read TGTGCCAGCAGCTTCCAACAGGGCTACGAGCAGTACTTC.

The rearrangement uses TRBV11-1 and TRBJ2-1; D ambiguous. CDR1 is SGHAT, CDR2 FQDESV, per germline (reference sequence). V was pared by 5 bases and J by 1 base, with 15 bases between. This CDR3 spans 16 amino acids. In DNA, the CDR3 is TGTGCCAGCAGCCAATCCTTCAGCGCATCCTACAATGAGCAGTTCTTC. Translating gives CASSQSFSASYNEQFF.

The rearrangement joins TRBV6-5 to TRBJ2-1; D may be TRBD1 (6 bases). V lost 4 bases and J 8 bases, leaving 18 bases between the germline ends. Germline-derived CDR1 and CDR2 are MNHEY and SVGAGI. There are 15 residues in the CDR3. The CDR3 DNA is TGTGCCAGCAGTTGCCTCGGGACACTTTGCCATGAGCAGTTCTTC. Amino acids: CASSCLGTLCHEQFF.

The chain couples TRBV13 to TRBJ1-2, with 8 bases lining up with TRBD1. CDR1 and CDR2 (germline): PRHDT, FYEKMQ (reference sequence). V dropped 6 bases and J dropped 13; count of bases not matched to a gene: 7. This CDR3 spans 11 amino acids. The CDR3 DNA follows: TGTGCCAGCAGTATAGGACAGGGCCCCACCTTC. This translates into CASSIGQGPTF.

The chain is built from TRBV7-9 and TRBJ2-1; 9 bases align to TRBD1. The CDR3 contains 14 residues. CDR1 SEHNR and CDR2 FQNEAQ come from the germline V gene (reference sequence). With 5 bases clipped from V and 2 bases from J, the junction kept 1 base outside the gene matches. CDR3: CASSRQGAYNEQFF. Here the CDR3 DNA reads TGTGCCAGCAGCAGACAGGGGGCCTACAATGAGCAGTTCTTC.

V gene TRBV28 combines with J gene TRBJ1-2; 7 bases are a match to TRBD1. Germline values: CDR1 MDHEN, CDR2 SYDVKM. V shed 5 bases and J 7 bases; nucleotides not matched to a gene: 7. The length of the CDR3 is 13 residues. DNA of the CDR3: TGTGCCAGCAGTCCGGGACAGAGAAGTGGCTACACCTTC. As protein: CASSPGQRSGYTF.

This rearrangement joins TRBV10-3 to TRBJ1-2; unclear D gene. Per germline, CDR1 ENHRY and CDR2 SYGVKD. The CDR3 is 14 residues long. With 7 bases removed from V and 6 bases from J, the gap between germline ends came to 18 bases. The CDR3 region has the DNA TGTGCCATCACCACCAATGGAGGGCCGGATGGCTACACCTTC. Its translation: CAITTNGGPDGYTF.

The rearrangement joins TRBV18 to TRBJ2-2; 8 bases match TRBD2. Germline CDR1 KGHSH, CDR2 LQKENI. This CDR3 contains 16 residues. J gave up 4 bases and V 0 bases, and 4 bases lay outside the gene matches. The CDR3, as DNA: TGTGCCAGCTCACCACCTGGCGGGGGGAGCACCGGGGAGCTGTTTTTT. Its protein product is CASSPPGGGSTGELFF.

This rearrangement joins TRBV9 to TRBJ2-3, with a tentative D call TRBD2 (7 bases). This CDR3 has 14 residues. The V gene's germline CDR1 is SGDLS and CDR2 YYNGEE. Deletions cut 7 bases from V and 1 base from J, with 13 bases between. The chain's CDR3 is CASGGGLGTDTQYF. The CDR3, as DNA: TGTGCCAGCGGGGGGGGGCTCGGCACAGATACGCAGTATTTT.

This clone occurred once. The V and J genes are TRBV4-1 and TRBJ2-3; TRBD2 matches 9 bases. CDR1 and CDR2 from the germline V gene are MGHRA and YSYEKL. The CDR3 runs to 17 residues. V dropped 3 bases and J dropped 2; count of bases not matched to a gene: 9. The chain's CDR3 is CASSQDRAGGNTDTQYF. CDR3 bases: TGCGCCAGCAGCCAGGACAGAGCGGGGGGCAACACAGATACGCAGTATTTT.

This chain joins TRBV6-4 and TRBJ2-3; 7 positions agree with TRBD1. V trimming: 5 bases; J trimming: 1 base; junction bases outside the gene matches: 3. This CDR3 spans 14 amino acids. The V gene's germline CDR1 is MRHNA and CDR2 SNTAGT. The CDR3 nucleotides read TGTGCCAGCAGTTCAACAGGGGGCACAGATACGCAGTATTTT. It yields the protein CASSSTGGTDTQYF.

This chain links TRBV28 with TRBJ2-7, with a possible D match to TRBD1 (5 bases). Trimming stripped 0 bases from V and 4 bases from J, with 10 bases between. The CDR3 is made up of 14 amino acids. From germline, CDR1 is MDHEN and CDR2 SYDVKM. CDR3 residues: CASSLWPGSYEQYF. For the CDR3, the DNA is TGTGCCAGCAGTTTATGGCCAGGGTCATACGAGCAGTACTTC.

This chain connects TRBV9 to TRBJ1-6; D ambiguous. This CDR3 contains 16 residues. The germline V and J ends were trimmed by 4 bases and 7 bases, with 18 bases remaining between them. CDR1 and CDR2 from the germline V gene are SGDLS and YYNGEE. The CDR3 bases are TGTGCCAGCAGCCTCTCGAGTAACGTGCTAAATTCACCCCTCCACTTT. This codes for CASSLSSNVLNSPLHF.

The gene calls are TRBV2 and TRBJ1-5; a possible D gene is TRBD1 (6 bases). There are 14 residues in the CDR3. The germline gives CDR1 SNHLY, CDR2 FYNNEI. With 6 bases removed from V and 6 bases from J, the gap between germline ends came to 15 bases. CDR3 residues: CASSSQGLIQPQHF. CDR3 in DNA: TGTGCCAGCAGCTCCCAGGGGCTGATTCAGCCCCAGCATTTT.

The V and J genes are TRBV7-2 and TRBJ2-1; 8 positions agree with TRBD2. The V gene end was trimmed by 5 bases and the J gene end by 4 bases; junction bases not matched to a gene: 10. The length of the CDR3 is 16 residues. The germline V gene encodes CDR1 SGHTA and CDR2 FQGNSA. In nucleotides, the CDR3 is TGTGCCAGCAGCCCAATGAGACTAGCGTGGTACAATGAGCAGTTCTTC. Amino acids: CASSPMRLAWYNEQFF.

This chain connects TRBV10-2 to TRBJ1-1, with D maybe TRBD1 (5 bases). The CDR3 spans 14 residues. CDR1 and CDR2 (germline): WSHSY, SAAADI. Deletions cut 6 bases from V and 1 base from J, with 12 bases between. In nucleotides, the CDR3 is TGCGCCAGCAGCCTACAGGATGGGAACACTGAAGCTTTCTTT. As protein: CASSLQDGNTEAFF.